These 21 T cell receptor beta chains were sequenced from one sample in a study of control samples from healthy donors and cancer patients. Some clones are missing from TCRdb's copy, which holds only in-frame ones; the method was immunoSEQ multiplex PCR. This sample has approximately 140,000 clones; 93% occur once, and the top ten carry less than 6%. Sequenced sample: blood. These receptors all come from a man aged 18 to 30 in good health.

The gene calls are TRBV24-1 and TRBJ2-2; D is possibly TRBD1 or TRBD2 (5 bases each). The CDR3 is made up of 17 amino acids. V was shortened by 2 bases and J by 3 bases, with 15 bases between the two germline ends. CDR1 KGHDR and CDR2 SFDVKD come from the germline V gene. CDR3 loop: CATSDSGRDSYTGELFF. The CDR3 region has the DNA TGTGCCACCAGTGATTCGGGGAGAGACAGTTACACCGGGGAGCTGTTTTTT.

This sequence joins TRBV4-3 and TRBJ2-7; 7 bases fit TRBD2. In germline, CDR1 is LGHNA, CDR2 YSLEER. J lost 6 bases, V lost 3 bases, and 11 bases had no gene match. The CDR3 contains 15 residues. CDR3 residues: CASSQLPRGGSEQYF. The DNA for the CDR3 is TGCGCCAGCAGCCAGCTACCTCGGGGCGGGAGCGAGCAGTACTTC.

V is TRBV15 and J is TRBJ1-1; D remains ambiguous. V was clipped by 1 base and J by 7 bases, with 22 bases between them. CDR3 length: 17 amino acids. Germline V gene lookup returns CDR1 LNHNV and CDR2 YYDKDF (reference sequence). CDR3 bases: TGTGCCACCAGCAGAGGCCCAGGCAGCCAAGGTTTGAGTGAAGCTTTCTTT. Protein sequence: CATSRGPGSQGLSEAFF.

This clone has only one observation. The chain uses TRBV6-5 and TRBJ1-5; weak D call: TRBD1 (5 bases). CDR3 size: 12 residues. Trimming removed 7 bases from V and 7 bases from J, with 11 bases in between. Germline V gene lookup returns CDR1 MNHEY and CDR2 SVGAGI. The CDR3 sequence is CASTSRGQPQHF. For the CDR3, the DNA is TGTGCCAGCACCTCTCGGGGCCAGCCCCAGCATTTT.

The V gene is TRBV7-2, the J gene TRBJ1-5; D is unclear. V lost 1 base, J lost 5 bases, and 9 bases lay in between. This CDR3 is built from 14 residues. Per germline, CDR1 SGHTA and CDR2 FQGNSA. The CDR3 DNA follows: TGTGCCAGCAGCTTAGAACACCCAGATCAGCCCCAGCATTTT. This translates into CASSLEHPDQPQHF.

The J gene is TRBJ2-7, the V gene TRBV2; TRBD2 is a possible D gene (7 bases). Germline CDR1 is SNHLY and CDR2 is FYNNEI. This CDR3 has 13 residues. The ends were cut back, 11 bases at V and 3 bases at J, with 17 bases in the middle. In nucleotides, the CDR3 is TGTGCCTTCCACCGGGGAGGGGGCTACGAGCAGTACTTC. It encodes CAFHRGGGYEQYF.

The CDR3 loop is CASRDGNTIYF. The CDR3 DNA sequence: TGTGCCAGCCGCGACGGAAACACCATATATTTT. This sequence joins TRBV28 and TRBJ1-3; D is uncertain. The CDR3 length is 11 residues. Trimming removed 8 bases from V and 4 bases from J, with 6 bases in between. CDR1 is MDHEN and CDR2 is SYDVKM in the germline V gene.

The CDR3 coding sequence is TGCGCCAGCAGCCAAACCGGGGGAGGAAACACCATATATTTT. This translates into CASSQTGGGNTIYF. The chain joins TRBV4-1 to TRBJ1-3, with TRBD1 as a possible D gene (5 bases). Germline V gene data show CDR1 as MGHRA and CDR2 as YSYEKL. The CDR3 runs 14 residues. V was clipped by 2 bases and J by 4 bases, with 9 bases between them.

This chain uses TRBV4-1 with TRBJ1-1; 8 nucleotides agree with TRBD1. The J segment lost 10 bases and the V segment lost 2 bases, leaving 6 bases of the junction unmatched. The CDR3 has 13 amino acids. Germline V lookup: CDR1 MGHRA, CDR2 YSYEKL. CDR3 sequence: CASSQLPTGGAFF. The CDR3 bases are TGCGCCAGCAGCCAACTGCCTACAGGGGGAGCTTTCTTT.

The chain has TRBV5-4 and TRBJ2-6; unclear D gene. CDR1 is SGHNT and CDR2 is YYREEE in the germline V gene (reference sequence). The CDR3 has 18 amino acids. V gave up 0 bases and J gave up 2 bases, with 15 bases separating them. The CDR3 DNA follows: TGTGCCAGCAGCTTGGGGTCAACTTTGGGCACTGGGGCCAACGTCCTGACTTTC. Amino acid sequence: CASSLGSTLGTGANVLTF.

The chain employs TRBV7-9 and TRBJ1-1, with TRBD1 matching 7 bases. The trim removed 4 bases at V and 1 base at J, leaving 6 bases unmatched. Per the germline V gene, CDR1 is SEHNR and CDR2 is FQNEAQ (reference sequence). There are 15 residues in the CDR3. The CDR3 coding sequence is TGTGCCAGCAGCTCCACGACAGGGAAGAACACTGAAGCTTTCTTT. Residues: CASSSTTGKNTEAFF. Together with reference TRBV7-9 and TRBJ1-1, the CDR3 gives the full variable domain: DTGVSQNPRHKITKRGQNVTFRCDPISEHNRLYWYRQTLGQGPEFLTYFQNEAQLEKSRLLSDRFSAERPKGSFSTLEIQRTEQGDSAMYLCASSSTTGKNTEAFFGQGTRLTVV.

V gene TRBV18 combines with J gene TRBJ2-5, with D maybe TRBD1 (5 bases). Germline V CDR1 and CDR2: KGHSH, LQKENI. The CDR3 consists of 13 residues. Trimming pared 5 bases from V and 5 bases from J, leaving 12 bases between. CDR3 nucleotides: TGTGCCAGCTCAATGGCAGGGCTGGAGACCCAGTACTTC. Amino acids: CASSMAGLETQYF.

V gene TRBV15 combines with J gene TRBJ2-7; D gene ambiguous. This CDR3 is 14 amino acids long. Trimming cost V 0 bases and J 3 bases, with 9 bases left between them. CDR1 LNHNV and CDR2 YYDKDF come from the germline V gene (reference sequence). The CDR3 protein is CATSRDLGLYEQYF. The CDR3 nucleotides are TGTGCCACCAGCAGAGACCTAGGGCTCTACGAGCAGTACTTC.

The chain carries TRBV19 and TRBJ1-1; D is perhaps TRBD1 (5 bases). Germline CDR1 reads LNHDA; CDR2 reads SQIVND (reference sequence). V was clipped by 4 bases and J by 1 base, with 13 bases between them. This CDR3 is built from 15 residues. The CDR3 spells CASSTPETANTEAFF. CDR3 nucleotide sequence: TGTGCCAGTAGTACCCCTGAGACAGCGAACACTGAAGCTTTCTTT.

The CDR3 DNA sequence: TGTGCCAGTAGTATCCACCCGGGACAGGGGAACACCGGGGAGCTGTTTTTT. Protein product: CASSIHPGQGNTGELFF. The chain has TRBV19 and TRBJ2-2, with TRBD1 identical over 9 bases. V was clipped by 3 bases and J by 1 base; unmatched bases: 6. Germline CDR1 and CDR2: LNHDA and SQIVND (reference sequence). The CDR3 contains 17 residues.

A note on this clone: This specimen includes other DNA sequences encoding the same CDR3. This chain links TRBV4-1 with TRBJ2-7; D tentatively reads TRBD1 or TRBD2 (6 bases each). The CDR3 length is 12 residues. Between the trimmed V and J ends, which lost 4 bases and 6 bases, there was a span of 10 bases. Germline V gene lookup returns CDR1 MGHRA and CDR2 YSYEKL. For the CDR3, the DNA is TGCGCCAGCAGCCCTACGGGGGCCGAGCAGTACTTC. It codes for CASSPTGAEQYF.

V gene TRBV13 combines with J gene TRBJ2-1, with 11 bases identical to TRBD2. The trim removed 4 bases at V and 6 bases at J, leaving 8 bases unmatched. The CDR3 consists of 16 residues. Per the germline V gene, CDR1 is PRHDT and CDR2 is FYEKMQ (reference sequence). The CDR3 spells CASSSLTSGIVNEQFF. CDR3 DNA: TGTGCCAGCAGCTCGTTGACTAGCGGGATCGTCAATGAGCAGTTCTTC.

Worth noting for this clone: Other DNA sequences of this sample code for an identical CDR3. The chain is built from TRBV29-1 and TRBJ1-3; D is unresolved. The CDR3 is 11 amino acids. V was pared by 7 bases and J by 0 bases, with 4 bases between. Germline CDR1 reads SQVTM; CDR2 reads ANQGSEA. The CDR3 spells CSGDSGNTIYF. The CDR3 DNA sequence: TGCAGCGGCGACTCTGGAAACACCATATATTTT.

The gene calls are TRBV19 and TRBJ2-1; 7 bases match TRBD2. This CDR3 is built from 15 residues. V gave up 3 bases and J gave up 2 bases; unmatched junction bases: 4. Looked up from germline, CDR1 is LNHDA and CDR2 is SQIVND (reference sequence). CDR3 coding DNA: TGTGCCAGTAGTATTCAGCGGGGTACCTACAATGAGCAGTTCTTC. Its translation: CASSIQRGTYNEQFF.

The J gene is TRBJ1-4, the V gene TRBV5-1; 7 bases map to TRBD1. Per germline, CDR1 SGHRS and CDR2 YFSETQ. CDR3 length: 15 residues. Trimming at V came to 3 bases and at J to 5 bases, leaving 7 bases not matched to a gene. In DNA, the CDR3 is TGCGCCAGCAGCTCCGACAGGGCGGCGAATGAAAAACTGTTTTTT. The encoded protein is CASSSDRAANEKLFF.

V and J are TRBV19 and TRBJ1-2; no clear D gene. Germline V gives CDR1 LNHDA, CDR2 SQIVND (reference sequence). V dropped 3 bases and J dropped 5 bases, with 13 bases sitting between them. The CDR3 contains 14 residues. The CDR3 sequence is CASSMGGLSYGYTF. In DNA, the CDR3 is TGTGCCAGTAGTATGGGAGGACTCTCTTATGGCTACACCTTC. Full variable domain (remainder filled in from reference TRBV19 and TRBJ1-2): DGGITQSPKYLFRKEGQNVTLSCEQNLNHDAMYWYRQDPGQGLRLIYYSQIVNDFQKGDIAEGYSVSREKKESFPLTVTSAQKNPTAFYLCASSMGGLSYGYTFGSGTRLTVV.